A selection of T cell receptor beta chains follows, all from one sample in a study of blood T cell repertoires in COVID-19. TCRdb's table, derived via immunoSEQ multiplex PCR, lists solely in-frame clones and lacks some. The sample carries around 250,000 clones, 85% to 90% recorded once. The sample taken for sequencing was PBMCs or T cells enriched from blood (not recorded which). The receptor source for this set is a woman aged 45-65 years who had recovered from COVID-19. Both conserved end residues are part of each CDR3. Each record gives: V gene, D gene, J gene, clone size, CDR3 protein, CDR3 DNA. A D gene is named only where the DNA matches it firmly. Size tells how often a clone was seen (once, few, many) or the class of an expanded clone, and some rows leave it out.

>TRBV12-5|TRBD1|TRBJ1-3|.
CASGLGTGGVGNTIYF
TGTGCTAGTGGTTTGGGGACAGGGGGCGTCGGAAACACCATATATTTT
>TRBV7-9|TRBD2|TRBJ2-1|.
CASSTRAGAYNEQFF
TGTGCCAGCAGCACCCGAGCGGGAGCCTACAATGAGCAGTTCTTC
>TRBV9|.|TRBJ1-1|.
CASSVQGGTEAFF
TGTGCCAGCAGCGTCCAGGGTGGAACTGAAGCTTTCTTT
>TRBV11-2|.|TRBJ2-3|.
CASSFSDSTDTQYF
TGTGCCAGCAGCTTTTCGGACTCGACAGATACGCAGTATTTT
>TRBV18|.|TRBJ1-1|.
CASSLAGMNTEAFF
TGTGCCAGCTCACTGGCGGGCATGAACACTGAAGCTTTCTTT
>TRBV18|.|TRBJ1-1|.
CASSPLPGHSGVGNTEAFF
TGTGCCAGCTCACCACTCCCGGGACATAGCGGGGTGGGTAACACTGAAGCTTTCTTT
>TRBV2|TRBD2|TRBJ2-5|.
CASSFTREAGRTQYF
TGTGCCAGCAGTTTTACCCGGGAGGCCGGGAGGACCCAGTACTTC
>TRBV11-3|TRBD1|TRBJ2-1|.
CASSPSTGGLYNEQFF
TGTGCCAGCAGCCCCTCCACAGGGGGCCTCTACAATGAGCAGTTCTTC
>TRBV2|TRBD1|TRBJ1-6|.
CASRTGGNSPLHF
TGTGCCAGTCGGACAGGGGGGAATTCACCCCTCCACTTT
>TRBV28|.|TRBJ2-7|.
CASSRRGPSEQYF
TGTGCCAGCAGTCGCAGGGGCCCTTCCGAGCAGTACTTC
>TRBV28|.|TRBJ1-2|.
CASSSGLAALTYGYTF
TGTGCCAGCAGTTCCGGGTTGGCGGCGTTGACCTATGGCTACACCTTC
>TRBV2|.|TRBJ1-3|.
CASSETPSGNTIYF
TGTGCCAGCAGTGAAACTCCCTCTGGAAACACCATATATTTT
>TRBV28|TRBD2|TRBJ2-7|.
CASSDPGLAGVHEQYF
TGTGCCAGCAGTGATCCGGGACTAGCGGGAGTTCACGAGCAGTACTTC
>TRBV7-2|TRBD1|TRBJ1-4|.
CASTVGGPGWVGEKLFF
TGTGCCAGCACCGTAGGGGGCCCAGGGTGGGTGGGTGAAAAACTGTTTTTT
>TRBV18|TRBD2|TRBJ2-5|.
CASSPPSGRQETQYF
TGTGCCAGCTCACCCCCTAGCGGGAGGCAAGAGACCCAGTACTTC
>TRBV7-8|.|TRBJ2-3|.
CASSLASEDTQYF
TGTGCCAGCAGCTTAGCGAGTGAAGATACGCAGTATTTT
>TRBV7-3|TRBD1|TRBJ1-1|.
CASSKTGDTEAFF
TGTGCCAGCAGCAAGACAGGGGACACTGAAGCTTTCTTT
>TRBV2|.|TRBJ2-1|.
CASSEAPSWGDFGNEQFF
TGTGCCAGCAGTGAAGCGCCGTCTTGGGGCGATTTCGGCAATGAGCAGTTCTTC
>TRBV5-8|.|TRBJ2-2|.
CASSLGGTAAGELFF
TGTGCCAGCAGCCTAGGAGGGACAGCGGCCGGGGAGCTGTTTTTT
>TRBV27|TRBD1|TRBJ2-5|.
CASRPGQRSQETQYF
TGTGCCAGCAGACCGGGACAGCGGTCACAAGAGACCCAGTACTTC
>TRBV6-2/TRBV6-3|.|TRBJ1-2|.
CASSYYTEGYGYTF
TGTGCCAGCAGTTACTACACCGAGGGTTATGGCTACACCTTC
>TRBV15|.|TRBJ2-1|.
CATSRPSLVNEQFF
TGTGCCACCAGCAGACCCTCACTAGTCAATGAGCAGTTCTTC
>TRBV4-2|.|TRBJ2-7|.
CASSHDNYEQYF
TGTGCCAGCAGCCATGACAACTACGAGCAGTACTTC
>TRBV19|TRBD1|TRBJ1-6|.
CASIGTGNNSPLHF
TGTGCCAGTATTGGGACAGGGAATAATTCACCCCTCCACTTT
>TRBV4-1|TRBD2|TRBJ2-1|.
CASSPGGMRGSSYNEQFF
TGCGCCAGCAGCCCGGGGGGGATGAGGGGGAGCTCCTACAATGAGCAGTTCTTC
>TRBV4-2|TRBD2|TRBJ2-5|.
CASSEGTSGQETQYF
TGTGCCAGCAGCGAAGGGACTAGCGGTCAAGAGACCCAGTACTTC
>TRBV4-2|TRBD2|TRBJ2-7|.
CASSQGLAGGLYEQYF
TGTGCCAGCAGCCAGGGACTAGCGGGAGGCCTCTACGAGCAGTACTTC
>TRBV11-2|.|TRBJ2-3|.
CASSLRDLDTQYF
TGTGCCAGCAGCTTACGGGACTTAGATACGCAGTATTTT
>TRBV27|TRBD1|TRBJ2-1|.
CASTLGTDNEQFF
TGTGCCAGCACCCTCGGGACAGACAATGAGCAGTTCTTC
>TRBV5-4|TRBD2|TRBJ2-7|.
CASSLILAGSREQYF
TGTGCCAGCAGCTTGATCCTAGCGGGATCTAGAGAGCAGTACTTC
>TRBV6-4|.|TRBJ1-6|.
CASSRTAENSPLHF
TGTGCCAGCAGTCGGACAGCCGAGAATTCACCCCTCCACTTT
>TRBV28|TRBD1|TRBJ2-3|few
CASSLWGQGQDTQYF
TGTGCCAGCAGTTTATGGGGACAGGGTCAAGATACGCAGTATTTT
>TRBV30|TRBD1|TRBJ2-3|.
CAWRPTGGQGPSSLDTQYF
TGTGCCTGGAGGCCTACCGGAGGACAGGGACCTAGCTCGTTGGATACGCAGTATTTT
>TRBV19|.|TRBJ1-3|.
CASSIVTGSSGNTIYF
TGTGCCAGTAGTATAGTCACAGGAAGCTCTGGAAACACCATATATTTT